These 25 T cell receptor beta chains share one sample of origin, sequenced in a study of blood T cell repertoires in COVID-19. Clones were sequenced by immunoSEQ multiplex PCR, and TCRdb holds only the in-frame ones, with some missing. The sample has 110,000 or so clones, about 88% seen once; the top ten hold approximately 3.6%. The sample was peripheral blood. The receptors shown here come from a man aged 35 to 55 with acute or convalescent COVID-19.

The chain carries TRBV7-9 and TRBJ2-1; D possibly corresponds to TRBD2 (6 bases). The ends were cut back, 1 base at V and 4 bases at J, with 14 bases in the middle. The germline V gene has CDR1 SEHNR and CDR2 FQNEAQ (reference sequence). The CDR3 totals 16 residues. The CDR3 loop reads CASSLVRAGSYNEQFF. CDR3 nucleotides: TGTGCCAGCAGCTTAGTGCGGGCGGGATCGTACAATGAGCAGTTCTTC.

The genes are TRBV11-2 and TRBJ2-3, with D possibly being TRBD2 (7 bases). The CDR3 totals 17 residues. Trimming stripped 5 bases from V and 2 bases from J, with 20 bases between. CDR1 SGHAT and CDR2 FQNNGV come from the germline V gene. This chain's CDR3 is CASSVGYGGDNTDTQYF. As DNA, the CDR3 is TGTGCCAGCAGCGTAGGGTATGGGGGGGACAACACAGATACGCAGTATTTT.

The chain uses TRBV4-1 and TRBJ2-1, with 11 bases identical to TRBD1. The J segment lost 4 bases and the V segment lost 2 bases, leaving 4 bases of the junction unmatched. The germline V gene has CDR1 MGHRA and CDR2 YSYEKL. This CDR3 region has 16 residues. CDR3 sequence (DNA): TGCGCCAGCAGCCAAAGGACAGGGGGCTGGTACAATGAGCAGTTCTTC. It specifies CASSQRTGGWYNEQFF.

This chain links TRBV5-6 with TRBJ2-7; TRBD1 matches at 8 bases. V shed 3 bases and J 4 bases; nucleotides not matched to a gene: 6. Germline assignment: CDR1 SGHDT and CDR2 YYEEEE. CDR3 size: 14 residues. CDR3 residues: CASSSGTGVYEQYF. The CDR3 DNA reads TGTGCCAGCAGCTCCGGGACAGGAGTTTACGAGCAGTACTTC.

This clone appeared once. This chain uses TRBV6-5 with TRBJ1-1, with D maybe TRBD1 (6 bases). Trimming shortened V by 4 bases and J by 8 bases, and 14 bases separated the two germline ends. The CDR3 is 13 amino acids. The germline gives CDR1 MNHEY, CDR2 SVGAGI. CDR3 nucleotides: TGTGCCAGCAGTTGGGGACGGACAGACGAAGCTTTCTTT. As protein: CASSWGRTDEAFF.

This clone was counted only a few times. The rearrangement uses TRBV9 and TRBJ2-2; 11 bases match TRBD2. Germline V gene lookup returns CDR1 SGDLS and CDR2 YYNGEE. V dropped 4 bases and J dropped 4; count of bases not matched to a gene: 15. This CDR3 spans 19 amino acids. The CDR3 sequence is CASSPRRLAGGPRTGELFF. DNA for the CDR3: TGTGCCAGCAGCCCGAGGCGTCTAGCGGGGGGTCCGCGCACCGGGGAGCTGTTTTTT.

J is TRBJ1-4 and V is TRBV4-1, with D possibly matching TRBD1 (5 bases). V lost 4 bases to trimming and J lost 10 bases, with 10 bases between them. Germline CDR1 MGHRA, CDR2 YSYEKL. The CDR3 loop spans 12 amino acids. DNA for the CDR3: TGCGCCAGCAGCCCCCAGGGTGGAAAACTGTTTTTT. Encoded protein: CASSPQGGKLFF.

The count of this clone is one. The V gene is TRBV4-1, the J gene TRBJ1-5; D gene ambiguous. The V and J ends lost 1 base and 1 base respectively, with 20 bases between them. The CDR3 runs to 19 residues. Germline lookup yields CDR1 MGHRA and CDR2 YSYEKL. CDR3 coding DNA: TGCGCCAGCAGCCAAGCCCCTGGGAAGGGAGATTGGAGCAATCAGCCCCAGCATTTT. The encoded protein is CASSQAPGKGDWSNQPQHF.

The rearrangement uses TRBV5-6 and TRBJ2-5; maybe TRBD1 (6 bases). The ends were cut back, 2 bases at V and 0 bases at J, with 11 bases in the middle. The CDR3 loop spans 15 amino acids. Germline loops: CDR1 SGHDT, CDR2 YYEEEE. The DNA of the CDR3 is TGTGCCAGCAGCTTAGAAACAGGGTACCAAGAGACCCAGTACTTC. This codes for CASSLETGYQETQYF.

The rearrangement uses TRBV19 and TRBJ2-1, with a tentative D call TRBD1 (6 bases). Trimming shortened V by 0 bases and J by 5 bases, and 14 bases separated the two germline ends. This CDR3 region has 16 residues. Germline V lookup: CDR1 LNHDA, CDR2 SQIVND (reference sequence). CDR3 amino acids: CASSIDPQGFNNEQFF. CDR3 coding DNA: TGTGCCAGTAGTATAGATCCCCAGGGGTTTAACAATGAGCAGTTCTTC.

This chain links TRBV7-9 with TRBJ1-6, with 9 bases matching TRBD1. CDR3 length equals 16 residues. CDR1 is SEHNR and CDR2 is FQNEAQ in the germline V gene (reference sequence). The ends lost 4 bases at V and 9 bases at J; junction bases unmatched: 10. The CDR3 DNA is TGTGCCAGCAGCTACCGACGGACAGGGGTAATTTCACCCCTCCACTTT. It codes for CASSYRRTGVISPLHF.

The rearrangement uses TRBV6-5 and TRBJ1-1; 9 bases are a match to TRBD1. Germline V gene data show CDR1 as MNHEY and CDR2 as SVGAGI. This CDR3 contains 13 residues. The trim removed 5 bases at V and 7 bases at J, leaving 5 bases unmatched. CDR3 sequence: CASSRDREGEAFF. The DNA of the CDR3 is TGTGCCAGCAGTAGGGACAGGGAAGGTGAAGCTTTCTTT.

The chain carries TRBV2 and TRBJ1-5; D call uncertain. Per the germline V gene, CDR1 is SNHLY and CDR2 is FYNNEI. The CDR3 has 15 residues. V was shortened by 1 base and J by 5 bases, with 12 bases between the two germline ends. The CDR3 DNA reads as TGTGCCAGCAGTGAAGGGTCGCTTCGGGATCAGCCCCAGCATTTT. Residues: CASSEGSLRDQPQHF.

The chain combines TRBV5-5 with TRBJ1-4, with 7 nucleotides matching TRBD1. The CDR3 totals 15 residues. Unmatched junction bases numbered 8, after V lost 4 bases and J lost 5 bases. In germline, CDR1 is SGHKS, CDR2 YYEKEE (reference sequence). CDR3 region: CASSQGTVSNEKLFF. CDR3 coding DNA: TGTGCCAGCAGCCAGGGGACAGTCTCCAATGAAAAACTGTTTTTT. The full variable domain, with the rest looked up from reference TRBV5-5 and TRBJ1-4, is DAGVTQSPTHLIKTRGQQVTLRCSPISGHKSVSWYQQVLGQGPQFIFQYYEKEERGRGNFPDRFSARQFPNYSSELNVNALLLGDSALYLCASSQGTVSNEKLFFGSGTQLSVL.

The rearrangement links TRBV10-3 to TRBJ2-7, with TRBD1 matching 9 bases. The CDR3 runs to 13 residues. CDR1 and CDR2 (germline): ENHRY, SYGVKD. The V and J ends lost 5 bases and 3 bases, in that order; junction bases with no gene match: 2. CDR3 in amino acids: CAISKGQGYEQYF. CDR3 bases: TGTGCCATCAGTAAGGGACAGGGCTACGAGCAGTACTTC.

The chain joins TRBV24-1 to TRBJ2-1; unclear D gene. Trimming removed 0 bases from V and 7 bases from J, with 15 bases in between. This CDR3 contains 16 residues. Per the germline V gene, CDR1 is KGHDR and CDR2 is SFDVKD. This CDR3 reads CATSDLESRTENEQFF. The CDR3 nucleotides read TGTGCCACCAGTGATTTGGAGAGTCGCACAGAAAATGAGCAGTTCTTC.

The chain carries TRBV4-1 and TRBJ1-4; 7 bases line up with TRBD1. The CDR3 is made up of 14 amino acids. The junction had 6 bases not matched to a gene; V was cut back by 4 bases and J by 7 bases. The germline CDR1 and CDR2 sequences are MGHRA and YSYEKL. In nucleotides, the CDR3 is TGCGCCAGCAGCCCGACAGGGCAGGTTGAAAAACTGTTTTTT. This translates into CASSPTGQVEKLFF.

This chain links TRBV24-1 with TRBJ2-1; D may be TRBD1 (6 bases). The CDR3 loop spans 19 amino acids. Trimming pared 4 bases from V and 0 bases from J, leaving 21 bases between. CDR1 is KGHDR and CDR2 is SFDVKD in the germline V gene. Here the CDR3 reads CATSDPTRTELPSYNEQFF. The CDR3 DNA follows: TGTGCCACCAGTGACCCCACCAGGACAGAACTCCCCTCCTACAATGAGCAGTTCTTC.

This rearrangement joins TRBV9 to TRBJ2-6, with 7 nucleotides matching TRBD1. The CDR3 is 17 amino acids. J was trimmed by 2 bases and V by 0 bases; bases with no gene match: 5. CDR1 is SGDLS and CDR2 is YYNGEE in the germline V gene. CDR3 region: CASSVGATGAGANVLTF. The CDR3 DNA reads TGTGCCAGCAGCGTAGGCGCAACAGGGGCTGGGGCCAACGTCCTGACTTTC.

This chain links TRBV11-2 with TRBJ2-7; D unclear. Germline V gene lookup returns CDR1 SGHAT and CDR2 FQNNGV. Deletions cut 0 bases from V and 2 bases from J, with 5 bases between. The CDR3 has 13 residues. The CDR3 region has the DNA TGTGCCAGCAGCTTAGAGTCAGCCTACGAGCAGTACTTC. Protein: CASSLESAYEQYF.

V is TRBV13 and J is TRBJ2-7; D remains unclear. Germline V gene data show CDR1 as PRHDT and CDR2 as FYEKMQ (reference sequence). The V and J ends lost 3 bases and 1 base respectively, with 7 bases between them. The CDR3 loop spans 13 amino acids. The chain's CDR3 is CASSFGSSYEQYF. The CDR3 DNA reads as TGTGCCAGCAGCTTCGGGTCGTCCTACGAGCAGTACTTC.

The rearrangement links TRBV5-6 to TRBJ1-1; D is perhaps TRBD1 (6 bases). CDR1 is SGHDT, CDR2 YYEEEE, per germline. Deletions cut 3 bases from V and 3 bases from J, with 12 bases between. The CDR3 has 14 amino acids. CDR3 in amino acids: CASSWGPGYTEAFF. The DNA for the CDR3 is TGTGCCAGCAGCTGGGGGCCCGGGTACACTGAAGCTTTCTTT.

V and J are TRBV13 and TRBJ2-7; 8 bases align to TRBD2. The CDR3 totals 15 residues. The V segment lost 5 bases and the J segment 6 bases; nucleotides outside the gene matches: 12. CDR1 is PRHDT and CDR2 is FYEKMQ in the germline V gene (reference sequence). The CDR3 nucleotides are TGTGCCAGCAGCGGCCTAGACGTCGGGAGGGGCGAGCAGTACTTC. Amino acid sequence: CASSGLDVGRGEQYF.

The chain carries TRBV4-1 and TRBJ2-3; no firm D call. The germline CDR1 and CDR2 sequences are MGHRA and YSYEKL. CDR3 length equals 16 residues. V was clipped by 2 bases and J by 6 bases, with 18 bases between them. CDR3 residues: CASSQNRVSLSDTQYF. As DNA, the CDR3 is TGCGCCAGCAGCCAAAACCGGGTTTCGTTGTCGGATACGCAGTATTTT.

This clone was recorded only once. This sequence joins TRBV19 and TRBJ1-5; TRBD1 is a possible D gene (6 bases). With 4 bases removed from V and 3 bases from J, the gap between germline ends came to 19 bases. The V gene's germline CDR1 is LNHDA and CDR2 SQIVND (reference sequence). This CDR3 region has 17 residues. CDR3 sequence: CASSNLQGDLFNQPQHF. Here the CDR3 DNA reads TGTGCCAGTAGTAATTTACAGGGTGACCTGTTCAATCAGCCCCAGCATTTT.